Listed here are 25 T cell receptor beta chains from one sample, sequenced in a study of T cells expressing NK-cell markers. One entry per CDR3 protein, without DNA, is what TCRdb gives after re-calling the 5' RACE reads. This sample's table has about 260,000 distinct CDR3 sequences. The source material was blood T cells: a sorted CD56 or NKG2C T cell subset, CD4+ or CD8+ T cells, or bulk PBMC T cells (not recorded which). The receptors here all came from a woman aged 18 to 75 in good health.

This chain uses TRBV4-2 with TRBJ2-1. This CDR3 has 15 amino acids. The germline V gene encodes CDR1 LGHNA and CDR2 YNFKEQ. The CDR3 sequence: CASSQEDAMGNEQFF.

J is TRBJ1-5 and V is TRBV10-3. This CDR3 comprises 12 residues. The germline V gene has CDR1 ENHRY and CDR2 SYGVKD. CDR3 region: CATSDGEEPQHF.

CDR3 region: CSASSKATRQTQYF. The chain recombines TRBV20-1 with TRBJ2-5. Germline-derived CDR1 and CDR2 are DFQATT and SNEGSKA (reference sequence). CDR3 length equals 14 residues.

The chain employs TRBV5-1 and TRBJ2-3; absent DNA, TCRdb's TRBD2 call cannot be checked. CDR1 is SGHRS, CDR2 YFSETQ, per germline. CDR3 size: 17 residues. The CDR3 loop is CASSLARTSGGPDTQYF.

The chain has TRBV24-1 and TRBJ2-7; the D gene TCRdb calls, TRBD1, cannot be checked with no DNA. CDR1 KGHDR and CDR2 SFDVKD come from the germline V gene. This CDR3 has 15 amino acids. CDR3 sequence reads: CATSGSGTATYEQYF.

The CDR3 here is CASSPTGTLYQPQHF. V and J are TRBV12-3 or TRBV12-4 and TRBJ1-5; TCRdb's assignment of TRBD1 cannot be checked, as there is no DNA. The CDR3 is made up of 15 amino acids.

The rearrangement uses TRBV28 and TRBJ2-5; lacking DNA, the TRBD1 call made by TCRdb goes unchecked. The CDR3 sequence is 14 residues long. The germline gives CDR1 MDHEN, CDR2 SYDVKM. CDR3: CASSLRQGVETQYF.

The chain recombines TRBV20-1 with TRBJ2-1; lacking DNA, the TRBD2 call made by TCRdb goes unchecked. The CDR3 has 14 amino acids. Looked up from germline, CDR1 is DFQATT and CDR2 is SNEGSKA (reference sequence). The CDR3 protein is CSAKAGGNYNEQFF.

The V and J genes are TRBV12-3 or TRBV12-4 and TRBJ2-3; TCRdb lists TRBD2, though no DNA is available to test this call. The CDR3 covers 14 residues. CDR3 region: CASEAGGKSDTQYF.

The V gene is TRBV12-3 or TRBV12-4, the J gene TRBJ2-3; TCRdb lists TRBD2, though no DNA is available to test this call. This CDR3 is built from 15 residues. The chain's CDR3 is CASSTKTSRTDTQYF.

J is TRBJ2-2 and V is TRBV28; the TCRdb call, TRBD1, lacks DNA for checking. Per the germline V gene, CDR1 is MDHEN and CDR2 is SYDVKM. This CDR3 region has 15 residues. Here the CDR3 reads CASSSPGQGTGELFF.

The chain joins TRBV12-3 or TRBV12-4 to TRBJ2-1; TCRdb lists TRBD2, though no DNA is available to test this call. The CDR3 is 15 amino acids. CDR3 sequence reads: CASRSGGGAYNEQFF.

This chain uses TRBV5-4 with TRBJ1-2; TCRdb indicates TRBD1, and absent DNA this call remains unverified. Germline V gene sequence: CDR1 SGHNT, CDR2 YYREEE (reference sequence). This CDR3 region has 14 residues. CDR3 in amino acids: CASSFGDGYYGYTF.

The CDR3: CSATPEGRHNQPQHF. V and J are TRBV20-1 and TRBJ1-5. Germline values: CDR1 DFQATT, CDR2 SNEGSKA (reference sequence). The CDR3 has 15 amino acids.

This rearrangement joins TRBV11-2 to TRBJ2-6; no DNA is available, so the TRBD2 call from TCRdb remains unchecked. CDR1 is SGHAT, CDR2 FQNNGV, per germline. CDR3 size: 19 residues. The chain's CDR3 is CASSFGGVVTNSGANVLTF.

This chain connects TRBV30 to TRBJ2-7. Germline V gene lookup returns CDR1 GTSNPN and CDR2 SVGIG (reference sequence). There are 11 residues in the CDR3. CDR3 in amino acids: CAWARVDEQYF.

The gene calls are TRBV6-1 and TRBJ2-3; the D call from TCRdb, TRBD1, cannot be confirmed without DNA. The germline V gene encodes CDR1 MNHNS and CDR2 SASEGT. The CDR3 is 13 residues long. The CDR3 here is CASSRGGPDTQYF.

This chain uses TRBV5-4 with TRBJ2-5. Germline CDR1 SGHNT, CDR2 YYREEE (reference sequence). The CDR3 length is 12 residues. This CDR3 is CASSLAWETQYF.

The rearrangement uses TRBV24-1 and TRBJ1-5; TCRdb's D call, TRBD1, is unchecked because there is no DNA. Germline V gives CDR1 KGHDR, CDR2 SFDVKD. This CDR3 is 14 amino acids long. The CDR3 sequence: CATSPGQPNQPQHF.

This chain joins TRBV15 and TRBJ2-7. Germline lookup yields CDR1 LNHNV and CDR2 YYDKDF (reference sequence). This CDR3 region has 14 residues. CDR3 residues: CATSRVSGSYEQYF.

The V gene is TRBV7-6, the J gene TRBJ2-1; TCRdb selects TRBD1, and the lack of DNA leaves this call unchecked. The CDR3 extends over 13 amino acids. Per germline, CDR1 SGHVS and CDR2 FNYEAQ. The CDR3 region is CASSSQTGSEQFF.

The rearrangement uses TRBV20-1 and TRBJ1-5. CDR3 size: 14 residues. Germline lookup yields CDR1 DFQATT and CDR2 SNEGSKA (reference sequence). The CDR3 sequence: CSAPRRDSNQPQHF.

The rearrangement joins TRBV6-2 or TRBV6-3 to TRBJ1-1. Germline lookup yields CDR1 MNHEY and CDR2 SVGEGT. The CDR3 spans 13 residues. The CDR3: CASSYLLNTEAFF.

The genes are TRBV18 and TRBJ1-1. The CDR3 has 13 amino acids. Germline V gene lookup returns CDR1 KGHSH and CDR2 LQKENI. CDR3: CASSPGKNTEAFF. Full variable domain (remainder filled in from reference TRBV18 and TRBJ1-1): NAGVMQNPRHLVRRRGQEARLRCSPMKGHSHVYWYRQLPEEGLKFMVYLQKENIIDESGMPKERFSAEFPKEGPSILRIQQVVRGDSAAYFCASSPGKNTEAFFGQGTRLTVV.

The J gene is TRBJ1-5, the V gene TRBV21-1. TRBV21-1 is listed as a pseudogene. The CDR3 length is 18 residues. CDR3 sequence reads: CANTRGGQGGGSNQPQHF.